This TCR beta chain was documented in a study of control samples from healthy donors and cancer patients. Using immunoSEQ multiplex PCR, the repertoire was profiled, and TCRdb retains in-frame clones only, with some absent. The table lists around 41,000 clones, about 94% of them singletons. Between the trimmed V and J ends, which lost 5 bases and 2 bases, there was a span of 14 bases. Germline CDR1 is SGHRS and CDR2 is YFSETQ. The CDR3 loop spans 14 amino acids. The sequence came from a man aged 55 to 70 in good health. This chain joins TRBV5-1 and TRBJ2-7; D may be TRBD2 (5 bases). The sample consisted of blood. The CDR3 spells CASRRVAGTYEQYF. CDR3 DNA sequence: TGCGCCAGCAGGAGGGTCGCGGGCACCTACGAGCAGTACTTC.